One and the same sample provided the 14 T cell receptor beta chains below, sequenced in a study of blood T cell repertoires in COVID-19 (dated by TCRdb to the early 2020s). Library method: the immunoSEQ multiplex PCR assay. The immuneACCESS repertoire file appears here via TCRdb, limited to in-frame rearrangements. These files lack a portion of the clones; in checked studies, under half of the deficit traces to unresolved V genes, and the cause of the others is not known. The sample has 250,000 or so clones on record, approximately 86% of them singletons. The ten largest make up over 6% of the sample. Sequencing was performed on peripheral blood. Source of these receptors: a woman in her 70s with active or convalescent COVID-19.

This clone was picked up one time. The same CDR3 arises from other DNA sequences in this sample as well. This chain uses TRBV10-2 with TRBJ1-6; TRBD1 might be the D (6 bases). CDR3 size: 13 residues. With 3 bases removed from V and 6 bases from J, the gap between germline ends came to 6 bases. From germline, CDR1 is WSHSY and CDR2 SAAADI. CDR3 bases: TGCGCCAGCAGTGAACAGGGTAATTCACCCCTCCACTTT. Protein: CASSEQGNSPLHF.

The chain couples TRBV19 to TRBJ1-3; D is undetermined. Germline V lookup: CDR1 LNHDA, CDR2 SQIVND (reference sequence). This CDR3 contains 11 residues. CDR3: CPRDSGNTIYF. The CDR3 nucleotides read TGTCCCCGCGACTCTGGAAACACCATATATTTT. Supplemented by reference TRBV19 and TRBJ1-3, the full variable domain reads DGGITQSPKYLFRKEGQNVTLSCEQNLNHDAMYWYRQDPGQGLRLIYYSQIVNDFQKGDIAEGYSVSREKKESFPLTVTSAQKNPTAFYLCPRDSGNTIYFGEGSWLTVV.

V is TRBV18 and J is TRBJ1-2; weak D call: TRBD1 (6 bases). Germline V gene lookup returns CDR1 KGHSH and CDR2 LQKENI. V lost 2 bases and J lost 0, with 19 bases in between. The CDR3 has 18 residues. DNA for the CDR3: TGTGCCAGCTCACCATCCACTATCGTAGGGGGAGCTAACTATGGCTACACCTTC. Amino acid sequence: CASSPSTIVGGANYGYTF.

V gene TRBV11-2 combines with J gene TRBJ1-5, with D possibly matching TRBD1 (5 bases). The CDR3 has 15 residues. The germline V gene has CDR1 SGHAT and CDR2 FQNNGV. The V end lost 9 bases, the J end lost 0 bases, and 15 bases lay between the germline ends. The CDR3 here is CARTYRLYSNQPQHF. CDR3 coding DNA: TGTGCCAGGACCTACAGGTTATATAGCAATCAGCCCCAGCATTTT.

The CDR3 sequence: CASSSRGSNQPQHF. CDR3 DNA: TGTGCCAGCAGCTCAAGGGGTAGCAATCAGCCCCAGCATTTT. The gene calls are TRBV3-1 (or the pseudogene TRBV3-2) and TRBJ1-5; weak D call: TRBD1 (5 bases). The germline V and J ends were trimmed by 5 bases and 0 bases, with 8 bases remaining between them. In germline, CDR1 is LGHDT, CDR2 YNNKEL (reference sequence). The CDR3 is made up of 14 amino acids.

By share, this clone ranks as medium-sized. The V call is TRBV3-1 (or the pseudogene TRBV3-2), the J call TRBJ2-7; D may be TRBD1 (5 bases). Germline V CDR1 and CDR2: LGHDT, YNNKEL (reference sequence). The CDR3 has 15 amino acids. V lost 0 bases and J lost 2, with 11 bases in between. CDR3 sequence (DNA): TGTGCCAGCAGCCAAGATCTAACACAGGCCTACGAGCAGTACTTC. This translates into CASSQDLTQAYEQYF.

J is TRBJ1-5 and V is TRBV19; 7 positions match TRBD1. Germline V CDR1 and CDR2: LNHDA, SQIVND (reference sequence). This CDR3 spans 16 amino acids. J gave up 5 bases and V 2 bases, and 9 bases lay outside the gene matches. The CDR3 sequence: CASSISRWDSYQPQHF. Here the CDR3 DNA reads TGTGCCAGTAGTATATCCCGGTGGGACAGCTATCAGCCCCAGCATTTT.

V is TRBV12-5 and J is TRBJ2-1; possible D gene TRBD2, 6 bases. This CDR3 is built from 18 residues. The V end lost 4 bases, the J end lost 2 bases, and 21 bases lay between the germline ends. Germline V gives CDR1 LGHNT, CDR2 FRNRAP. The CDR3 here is CASGSVRTGTFAYNEQFF. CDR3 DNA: TGTGCTAGTGGTTCAGTACGAACCGGGACTTTCGCCTACAATGAGCAGTTCTTC. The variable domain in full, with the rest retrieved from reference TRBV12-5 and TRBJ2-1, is DARVTQTPRHKVTEMGQEVTMRCQPILGHNTVFWYRQTMMQGLELLAYFRNRAPLDDSGMPKDRFSAEMPDATLATLKIQPSEPRDSAVYFCASGSVRTGTFAYNEQFFGPGTRLTVL.

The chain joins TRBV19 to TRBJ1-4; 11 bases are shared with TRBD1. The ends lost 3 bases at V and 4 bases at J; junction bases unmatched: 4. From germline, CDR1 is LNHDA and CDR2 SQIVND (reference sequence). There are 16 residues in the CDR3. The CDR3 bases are TGTGCCAGTAGTATGGGACAGGGGGTCCTTAATGAAAAACTGTTTTTT. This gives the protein CASSMGQGVLNEKLFF.

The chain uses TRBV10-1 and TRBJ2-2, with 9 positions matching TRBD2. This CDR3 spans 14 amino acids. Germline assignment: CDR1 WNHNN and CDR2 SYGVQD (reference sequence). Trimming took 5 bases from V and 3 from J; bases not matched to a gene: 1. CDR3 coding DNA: TGCGCCAGCAGTTTAGCGGGGGACACCGGGGAGCTGTTTTTT. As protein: CASSLAGDTGELFF.

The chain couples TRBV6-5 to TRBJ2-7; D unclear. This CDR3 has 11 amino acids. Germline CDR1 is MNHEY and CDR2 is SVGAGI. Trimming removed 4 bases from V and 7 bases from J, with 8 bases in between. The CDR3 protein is CASSSVREQYF. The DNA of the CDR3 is TGTGCCAGCAGTTCCGTGCGGGAGCAGTACTTC.

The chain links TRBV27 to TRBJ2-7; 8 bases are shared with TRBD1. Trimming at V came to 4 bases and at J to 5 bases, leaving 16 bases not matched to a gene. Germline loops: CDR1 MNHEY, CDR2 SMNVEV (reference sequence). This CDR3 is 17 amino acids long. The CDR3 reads CASSSPVRQGTTDEQYF. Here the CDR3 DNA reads TGTGCCAGCAGTTCCCCCGTTCGACAGGGGACGACCGACGAGCAGTACTTC.

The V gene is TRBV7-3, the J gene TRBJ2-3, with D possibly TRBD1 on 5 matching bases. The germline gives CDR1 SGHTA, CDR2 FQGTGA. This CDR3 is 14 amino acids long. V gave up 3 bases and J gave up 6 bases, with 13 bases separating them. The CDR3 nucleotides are TGTGCCAGCAGCTTTACCAGGGATAGGGATACGCAGTATTTT. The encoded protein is CASSFTRDRDTQYF.

The CDR3 here is CASSELAGGRYTQYF. The CDR3, as DNA: TGCGCCAGCAGTGAATTGGCCGGGGGGAGGTATACGCAGTATTTT. The V and J genes are TRBV10-1 and TRBJ2-3; 7 nucleotides line up with TRBD2. The CDR3 has 15 residues. V was clipped by 3 bases and J by 7 bases; unmatched bases: 10. CDR1 is WNHNN and CDR2 is SYGVQD in the germline V gene (reference sequence).